The clone carrying this T cell receptor (beta chain) has a handful of counts. The CDR3 loop spans 15 amino acids. Germline V CDR1 and CDR2: MNHEY, SVGAGI. Between the trimmed V and J ends, which lost 6 bases and 8 bases, there was a span of 19 bases. The data originate from a study of T cell responses to AZD1222 COVID-19 vaccine. Clones were sequenced by immunoSEQ multiplex PCR, and TCRdb holds only the in-frame ones, with some missing. The repertoire consists of about 92,000 clones, with just over 85% occurring once and the leading ten covering roughly a tenth. This chain joins TRBV6-5 and TRBJ1-4; D not resolved. The receptor was isolated from an adult in good health. The sequenced sample was peripheral blood, obtained on day 0 of AZD1222 vaccination. This chain's CDR3 is CASRSPTEKEEKLFF. The DNA of the CDR3 is TGTGCCAGCAGATCCCCCACGGAAAAGGAGGAAAAACTGTTTTTT.